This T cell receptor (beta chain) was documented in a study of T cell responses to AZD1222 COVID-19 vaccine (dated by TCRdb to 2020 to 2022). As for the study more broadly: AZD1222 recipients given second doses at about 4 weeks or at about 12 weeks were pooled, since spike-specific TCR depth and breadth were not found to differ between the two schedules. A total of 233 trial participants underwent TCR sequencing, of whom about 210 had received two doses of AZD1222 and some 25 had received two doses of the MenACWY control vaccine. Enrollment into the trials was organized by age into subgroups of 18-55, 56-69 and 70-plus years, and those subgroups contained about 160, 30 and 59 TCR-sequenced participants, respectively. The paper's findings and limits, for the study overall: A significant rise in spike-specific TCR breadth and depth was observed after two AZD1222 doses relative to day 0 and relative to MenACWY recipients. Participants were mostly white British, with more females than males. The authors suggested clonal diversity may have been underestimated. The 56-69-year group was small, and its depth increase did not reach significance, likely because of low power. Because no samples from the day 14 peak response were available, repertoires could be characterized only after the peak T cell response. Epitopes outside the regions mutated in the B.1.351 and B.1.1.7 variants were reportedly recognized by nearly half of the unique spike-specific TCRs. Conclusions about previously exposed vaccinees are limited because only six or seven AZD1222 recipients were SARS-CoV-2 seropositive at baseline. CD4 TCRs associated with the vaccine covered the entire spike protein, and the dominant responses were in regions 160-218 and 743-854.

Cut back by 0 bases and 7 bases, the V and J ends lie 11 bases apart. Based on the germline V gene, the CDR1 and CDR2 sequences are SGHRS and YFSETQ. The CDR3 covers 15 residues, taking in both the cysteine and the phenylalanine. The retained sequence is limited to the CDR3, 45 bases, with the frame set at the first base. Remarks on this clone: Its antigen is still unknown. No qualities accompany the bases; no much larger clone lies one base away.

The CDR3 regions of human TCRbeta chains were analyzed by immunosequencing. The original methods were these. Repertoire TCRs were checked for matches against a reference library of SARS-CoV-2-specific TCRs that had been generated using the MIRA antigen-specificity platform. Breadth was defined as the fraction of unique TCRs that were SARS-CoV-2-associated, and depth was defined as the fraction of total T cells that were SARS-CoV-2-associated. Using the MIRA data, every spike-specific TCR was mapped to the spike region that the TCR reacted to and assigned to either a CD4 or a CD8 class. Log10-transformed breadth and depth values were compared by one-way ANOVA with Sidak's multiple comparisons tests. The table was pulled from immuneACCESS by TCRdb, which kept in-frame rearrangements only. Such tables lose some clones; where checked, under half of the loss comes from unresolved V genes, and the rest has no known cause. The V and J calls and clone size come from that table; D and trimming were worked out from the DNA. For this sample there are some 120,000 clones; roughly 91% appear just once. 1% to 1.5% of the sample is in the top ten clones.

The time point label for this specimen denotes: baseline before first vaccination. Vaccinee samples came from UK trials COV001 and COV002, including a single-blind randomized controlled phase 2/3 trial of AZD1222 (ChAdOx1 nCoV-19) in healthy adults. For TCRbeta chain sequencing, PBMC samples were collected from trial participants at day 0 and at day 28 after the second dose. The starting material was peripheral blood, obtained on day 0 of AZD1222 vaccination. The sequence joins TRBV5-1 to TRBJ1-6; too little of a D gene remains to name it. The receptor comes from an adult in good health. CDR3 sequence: CASSLDNTPNSPLHF. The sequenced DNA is TGCGCCAGCAGCTTGGACAACACTCCGAATTCACCCCTCCACTTT.